This is a list of T cell receptor beta chains from one sample in a study of OX40 agonist ivuxolimab in advanced cancers. This table comes from immunoSEQ multiplex PCR, and its TCRdb copy is limited to in-frame clones, with some not included. The sample holds 55,000 to 80,000 clones, 70% to 90% seen once. The specimen comprised CD4+ or CD8+ T cells sorted from blood, sampled in a trial of the OX40 agonist ivuxolimab. These receptors all stem from an adult with an advanced solid tumor such as melanoma, head and neck, liver or kidney cancer. CDR3s include the opening cysteine and the closing phenylalanine or tryptophan. The order of the fields is clone size, J gene, D gene, CDR3 length, V gene, CDR3 DNA, CDR3 protein. The D gene is left open where the match is weak. Some rows have no size entry. The others give once, few or many, or a class for an expanded clone.

abundance: .
j_gene: TRBJ2-3
d_gene: .
len: 16
v_gene: TRBV4-2
CDR3nt: TGTGCCAGCAGCCAAGATCCGGGACCTACCACAGATACGCAGTATTTT
CDR3aa: CASSQDPGPTTDTQYF

abundance: .
j_gene: TRBJ2-1
d_gene: TRBD2
len: 14
v_gene: TRBV7-3
CDR3nt: TGTGCCAGCAGCTTAGGTCTAGCGGGGAATGAGCAGTTCTTC
CDR3aa: CASSLGLAGNEQFF

abundance: .
j_gene: TRBJ2-1
d_gene: .
len: 15
v_gene: TRBV7-9
CDR3nt: TGTGCCAGCAGCTTACCCGGGACGCAATACAATGAGCAGTTCTTC
CDR3aa: CASSLPGTQYNEQFF

abundance: .
j_gene: TRBJ2-7
d_gene: TRBD2
len: 14
v_gene: TRBV5-1
CDR3nt: TGCGCCAGCAGCTCGGGACTAGCGGGAGCTGAGCAGTACTTC
CDR3aa: CASSSGLAGAEQYF

abundance: .
j_gene: TRBJ2-7
d_gene: .
len: 13
v_gene: TRBV6-6
CDR3nt: TGTGCCAGCAGTACTGACACCTCCTACGAGCAGTACTTC
CDR3aa: CASSTDTSYEQYF

abundance: once
j_gene: TRBJ1-4
d_gene: .
len: 10
v_gene: TRBV28
CDR3nt: TGTGCCAGCAGGGGTGAAAAACTGTTTTTT
CDR3aa: CASRGEKLFF

abundance: .
j_gene: TRBJ2-7
d_gene: .
len: 13
v_gene: TRBV23-1
CDR3nt: TGCGCCAGCAGTCAATCACCAGCCTACGAGCAGTACTTC
CDR3aa: CASSQSPAYEQYF

abundance: once
j_gene: TRBJ1-2
d_gene: .
len: 14
v_gene: TRBV9
CDR3nt: TGTGCCAGCAGCGGGACGGTGGCTAACTATGGCTACACCTTC
CDR3aa: CASSGTVANYGYTF

abundance: few
j_gene: TRBJ2-3
d_gene: TRBD1
len: 16
v_gene: TRBV9
CDR3nt: TGTGCCAGCAGCCCCCGGACAGGGTCAGTGGCAGATACGCAGTATTTT
CDR3aa: CASSPRTGSVADTQYF

abundance: once
j_gene: TRBJ2-1
d_gene: .
len: 15
v_gene: TRBV5-5
CDR3nt: TGTGCCAGCAGCTTAGCGACAGGTGAAAGCAATGAGCAGTTCTTC
CDR3aa: CASSLATGESNEQFF

abundance: .
j_gene: TRBJ1-1
d_gene: .
len: 14
v_gene: TRBV27
CDR3nt: TGTGCCGTATTCCGCGGACAGCCAAACACTGAAGCTTTCTTT
CDR3aa: CAVFRGQPNTEAFF

abundance: .
j_gene: TRBJ1-5
d_gene: TRBD1
len: 14
v_gene: TRBV7-8
CDR3nt: TGTGCCAGCAGCCCAGACAGGGGAGGGTTACCCCAGCATTTT
CDR3aa: CASSPDRGGLPQHF

abundance: .
j_gene: TRBJ1-2
d_gene: .
len: 15
v_gene: TRBV6-1
CDR3nt: TGTGCCAGCAATCCCGATCGTCGCGTCGACTATGGCTACACCTTC
CDR3aa: CASNPDRRVDYGYTF

abundance: .
j_gene: TRBJ2-2
d_gene: TRBD1
len: 15
v_gene: TRBV11-2
CDR3nt: TGTGCCAGCAGCCTCAACAGGGGGCAGACCGGGGAGCTGTTTTTT
CDR3aa: CASSLNRGQTGELFF

abundance: .
j_gene: TRBJ2-5
d_gene: TRBD1
len: 14
v_gene: TRBV7-2
CDR3nt: TGTGCCAGCAGCTCCCGGACAGGGCGGGAGACCCAGTACTTC
CDR3aa: CASSSRTGRETQYF

abundance: .
j_gene: TRBJ2-1
d_gene: TRBD1
len: 14
v_gene: TRBV9
CDR3nt: TGTGCCAGCAGCTTAGCTCACAGGGGTGATGAGCAGTTCTTC
CDR3aa: CASSLAHRGDEQFF

abundance: .
j_gene: TRBJ2-3
d_gene: TRBD1
len: 13
v_gene: TRBV7-3
CDR3nt: TGTGCCAGCAGCACCCAGGGGGCAGATACGCAGTATTTT
CDR3aa: CASSTQGADTQYF

abundance: few
j_gene: TRBJ2-7
d_gene: .
len: 10
v_gene: TRBV4-2
CDR3nt: TGTGCCAGCAGCCAGGACGAGCAGTACTTC
CDR3aa: CASSQDEQYF

abundance: .
j_gene: TRBJ2-5
d_gene: .
len: 10
v_gene: TRBV20-1
CDR3nt: TGCAGTGGCGGGGAAGAGACCCAGTACTTC
CDR3aa: CSGGEETQYF

abundance: .
j_gene: TRBJ1-5
d_gene: TRBD1
len: 13
v_gene: TRBV30
CDR3nt: TGTGCCTGGAGTGGACAGGGAGGGAAGCCCCAGCATTTT
CDR3aa: CAWSGQGGKPQHF

abundance: .
j_gene: TRBJ2-5
d_gene: .
len: 12
v_gene: TRBV14
CDR3nt: TGTGCCAGCAGCCAAGATTTGGAGACCCAGTACTTC
CDR3aa: CASSQDLETQYF

abundance: .
j_gene: TRBJ1-1
d_gene: TRBD1
len: 13
v_gene: TRBV29-1
CDR3nt: TGCAGCGTTCGGGGACAGTTAGCCACTGAAGCTTTCTTT
CDR3aa: CSVRGQLATEAFF

abundance: .
j_gene: TRBJ2-6
d_gene: .
len: 15
v_gene: TRBV7-2
CDR3nt: TGTGCCAGCAGCTTGGGGGTGACAGGGGCCAACGTCCTGACTTTC
CDR3aa: CASSLGVTGANVLTF

abundance: .
j_gene: TRBJ2-3
d_gene: TRBD2
len: 17
v_gene: TRBV5-1
CDR3nt: TGCGCCAGCAGCTTGGGCTCACTGGCGGGAGTAAAAGATACGCAGTATTTT
CDR3aa: CASSLGSLAGVKDTQYF

abundance: .
j_gene: TRBJ2-7
d_gene: .
len: 15
v_gene: TRBV7-2
CDR3nt: TGTGCCAGCAGCCCTATTGCGGGGGCCTGGGGCGAGCAGTACTTC
CDR3aa: CASSPIAGAWGEQYF

abundance: once
j_gene: TRBJ2-1
d_gene: TRBD2
len: 15
v_gene: TRBV19
CDR3nt: TGTGCCAGTAATCCAAAGCGGGATGTGGACAATGAGCAGTTCTTC
CDR3aa: CASNPKRDVDNEQFF

abundance: .
j_gene: TRBJ2-2
d_gene: .
len: 16
v_gene: TRBV21-1
CDR3nt: TGTGCCAGCAGCAAAGTAGGCCAGGGCCACCACGGGGAGCTGTTTTTT
CDR3aa: CASSKVGQGHHGELFF

abundance: .
j_gene: TRBJ1-5
d_gene: .
len: 12
v_gene: TRBV7-2
CDR3nt: TGTGCCAGCAGCTTAGGAGGCCAGCCCCAGCATTTT
CDR3aa: CASSLGGQPQHF

abundance: .
j_gene: TRBJ2-1
d_gene: TRBD2
len: 17
v_gene: TRBV10-1
CDR3nt: TGCGCCAGTCGGACGACTAGCGGGAGGGTTGTCTACAATGAGCAGTTCTTC
CDR3aa: CASRTTSGRVVYNEQFF

abundance: .
j_gene: TRBJ2-3
d_gene: TRBD2
len: 14
v_gene: TRBV28
CDR3nt: TGTGCCAGCAGTTTACCTAGCGGGAGGTTGACGCAGTATTTT
CDR3aa: CASSLPSGRLTQYF

abundance: .
j_gene: TRBJ2-3
d_gene: TRBD2
len: 14
v_gene: TRBV5-1
CDR3nt: TGCGCCAGCAGCCTGGGACTAGCCACAGATACGCAGTATTTT
CDR3aa: CASSLGLATDTQYF

abundance: .
j_gene: TRBJ2-5
d_gene: TRBD2
len: 15
v_gene: TRBV2
CDR3nt: TGTGCCAGCAGCCAAGGGACTAGCGGGAGGGAGACCCAGTACTTC
CDR3aa: CASSQGTSGRETQYF

abundance: .
j_gene: TRBJ2-6
d_gene: .
len: 15
v_gene: TRBV2
CDR3nt: TGTGCCAGCAGGGCGACAGACTCTGGGGCCAACGTCCTGACTTTC
CDR3aa: CASRATDSGANVLTF

abundance: .
j_gene: TRBJ2-3
d_gene: .
len: 13
v_gene: TRBV7-3
CDR3nt: TGTGCCAGCAGCTCACAAAGCACAGATACGCAGTATTTT
CDR3aa: CASSSQSTDTQYF

abundance: once
j_gene: TRBJ1-3
d_gene: .
len: 14
v_gene: TRBV6-1
CDR3nt: TGTGCCAGCAGCACAGGATACTCTGGAAACACCATATATTTT
CDR3aa: CASSTGYSGNTIYF